The source of this T cell receptor (beta chain) is a study of T cell responses to AZD1222 COVID-19 vaccine. The V end was cut by 2 bases, the J end by 6 bases, with 13 bases between. CDR3 length: 15 amino acids. CDR1 KGHSH and CDR2 LQKENI come from the germline V gene. Assay used: immunoSEQ multiplex PCR; TCRdb lists only in-frame clones, some missing. The sample yields approximately 89,000 clones, 90% to 95% seen once. A word on this clone: Its antigen is unidentified.

General study points: An increase in Spike-specific TCR breadth and depth was observed after two AZD1222 doses. Nearly half of unique spike-specific TCRs reportedly avoided B.1.351 and B.1.1.7 mutated regions. A mostly white British donor set with more females was recruited, and clonal diversity was possibly underestimated. Every sample of the repertoires postdated the peak T cell response.

The sequencing used peripheral blood, collected on day 0 of MenACWY control vaccination. The J gene is TRBJ1-4, the V gene TRBV18; D is perhaps TRBD1 (5 bases). This TCR was recovered from an adult in good health. CDR3 nucleotides: TGTGCCAGCTCACCAGGGACGGCCGTTCATGAAAAACTGTTTTTT. Amino acid sequence: CASSPGTAVHEKLFF.